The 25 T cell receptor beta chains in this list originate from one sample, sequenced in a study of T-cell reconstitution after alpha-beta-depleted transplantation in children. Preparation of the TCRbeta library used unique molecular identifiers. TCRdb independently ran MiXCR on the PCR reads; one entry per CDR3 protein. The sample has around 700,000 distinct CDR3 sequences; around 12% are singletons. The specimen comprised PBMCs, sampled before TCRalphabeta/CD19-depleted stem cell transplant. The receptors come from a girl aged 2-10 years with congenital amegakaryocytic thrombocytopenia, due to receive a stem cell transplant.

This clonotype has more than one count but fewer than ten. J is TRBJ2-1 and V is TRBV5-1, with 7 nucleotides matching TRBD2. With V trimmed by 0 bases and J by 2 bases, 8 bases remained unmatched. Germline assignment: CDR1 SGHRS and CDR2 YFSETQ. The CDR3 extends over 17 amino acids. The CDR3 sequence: CASSLVGRESAYNEQFF. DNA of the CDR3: TGCGCCAGCAGCTTGGTCGGGCGGGAGTCGGCCTACAATGAGCAGTTCTTC.

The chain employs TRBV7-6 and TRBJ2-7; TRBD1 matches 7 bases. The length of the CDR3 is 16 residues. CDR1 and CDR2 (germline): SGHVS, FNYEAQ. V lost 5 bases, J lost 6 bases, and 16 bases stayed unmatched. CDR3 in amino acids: CASSRNRDSPYVEQYF. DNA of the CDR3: TGTGCCAGCAGCCGGAATCGGGACAGTCCCTATGTCGAGCAGTACTTC.

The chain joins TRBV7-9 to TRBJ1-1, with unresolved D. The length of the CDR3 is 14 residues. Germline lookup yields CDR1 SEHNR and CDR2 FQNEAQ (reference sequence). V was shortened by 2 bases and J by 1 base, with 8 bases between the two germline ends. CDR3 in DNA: TGTGCCAGCAGCTTAATGGGCAGGAACACTGAAGCTTTCTTT. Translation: CASSLMGRNTEAFF.

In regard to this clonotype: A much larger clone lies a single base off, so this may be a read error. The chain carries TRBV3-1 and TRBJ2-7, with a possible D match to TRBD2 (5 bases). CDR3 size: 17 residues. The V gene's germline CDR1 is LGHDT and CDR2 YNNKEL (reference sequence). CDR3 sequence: CASCQDIASYGSYEQYF. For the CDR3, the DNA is TGTGCCAGCTGCCAAGATATCGCTAGCTATGGTTCCTACGAGCAGTACTTC.

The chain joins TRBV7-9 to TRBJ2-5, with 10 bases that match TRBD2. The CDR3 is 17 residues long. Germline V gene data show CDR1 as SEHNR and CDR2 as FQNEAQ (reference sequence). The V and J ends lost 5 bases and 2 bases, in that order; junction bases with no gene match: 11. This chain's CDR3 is CASSENLAGDLQETQYF. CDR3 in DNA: TGTGCCAGCAGCGAGAACCTAGCGGGAGACCTTCAAGAGACCCAGTACTTC.

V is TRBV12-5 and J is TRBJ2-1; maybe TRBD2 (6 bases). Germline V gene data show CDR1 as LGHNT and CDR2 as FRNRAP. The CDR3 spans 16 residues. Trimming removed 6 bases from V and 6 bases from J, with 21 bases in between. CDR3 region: CASGSLGGYGSNEQFF. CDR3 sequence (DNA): TGTGCTAGTGGGTCCCTTGGGGGTTACGGGAGCAATGAGCAGTTCTTC.

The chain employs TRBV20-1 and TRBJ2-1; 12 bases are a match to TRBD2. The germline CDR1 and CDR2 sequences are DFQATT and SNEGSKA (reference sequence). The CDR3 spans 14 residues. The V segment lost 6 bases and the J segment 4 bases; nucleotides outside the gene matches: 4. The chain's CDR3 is CSADGLAGYNEQFF. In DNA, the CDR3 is TGCAGTGCCGATGGACTAGCGGGATACAATGAGCAGTTCTTC.

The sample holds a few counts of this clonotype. The CDR3 loop is CSATPSGRDYEQYF. For the CDR3, the DNA is TGCAGTGCTACCCCTAGCGGGAGGGACTACGAGCAGTACTTC. The chain combines TRBV20-1 with TRBJ2-7, with 12 bases identical to TRBD2. Germline V gene data show CDR1 as DFQATT and CDR2 as SNEGSKA (reference sequence). The CDR3 length is 14 residues. V was pared by 4 bases and J by 3 bases, with 4 bases of the junction left unmatched.

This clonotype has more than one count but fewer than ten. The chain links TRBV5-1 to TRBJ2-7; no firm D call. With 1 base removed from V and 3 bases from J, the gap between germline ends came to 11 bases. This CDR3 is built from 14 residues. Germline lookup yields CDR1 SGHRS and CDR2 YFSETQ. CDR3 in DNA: TGCGCCAGCAGCTTGTCGTCCGAGAGCTACGAGCAGTACTTC. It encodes CASSLSSESYEQYF.

The DNA for the CDR3 is TGTGCCAGCAGCCAACGGTATCTAGCGAGCGAGCAGTACTTC. It yields the protein CASSQRYLASEQYF. This rearrangement joins TRBV16 to TRBJ2-7, with a weak D call TRBD2 (6 bases). Germline V CDR1 and CDR2: KGHSY, FQNENV. Trimming stripped 2 bases from V and 6 bases from J, with 14 bases between. The CDR3 spans 14 residues. The variable domain in full, with the rest retrieved from reference TRBV16 and TRBJ2-7, is GEEVAQTPKHLVRGEGQKAKLYCAPIKGHSYVFWYQQVLKNEFKFLISFQNENVFDETGMPKERFSAKCLPNSPCSLEIQATKLEDSAVYFCASSQRYLASEQYFGPGTRLTVT.

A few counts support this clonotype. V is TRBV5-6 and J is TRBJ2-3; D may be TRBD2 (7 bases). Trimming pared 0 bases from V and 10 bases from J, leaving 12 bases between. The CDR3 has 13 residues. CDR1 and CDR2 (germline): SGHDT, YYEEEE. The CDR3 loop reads CASSLGTGRAQYF. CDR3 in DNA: TGTGCCAGCAGCTTGGGTACAGGGAGGGCGCAGTATTTT.

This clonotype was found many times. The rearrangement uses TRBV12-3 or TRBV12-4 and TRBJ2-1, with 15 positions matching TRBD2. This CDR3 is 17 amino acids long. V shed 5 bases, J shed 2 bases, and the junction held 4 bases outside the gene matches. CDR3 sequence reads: CASSLGTSGRTYNEQFF. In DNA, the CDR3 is TGTGCCAGCAGTCTAGGGACTAGCGGGAGGACCTACAATGAGCAGTTCTTC.

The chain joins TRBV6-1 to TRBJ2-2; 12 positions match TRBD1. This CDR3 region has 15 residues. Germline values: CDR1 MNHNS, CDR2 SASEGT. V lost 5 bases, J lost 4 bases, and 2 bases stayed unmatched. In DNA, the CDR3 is TGTGCCAGCAGTCGGGGACAGGGGGCCACCGGGGAGCTGTTTTTT. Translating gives CASSRGQGATGELFF.

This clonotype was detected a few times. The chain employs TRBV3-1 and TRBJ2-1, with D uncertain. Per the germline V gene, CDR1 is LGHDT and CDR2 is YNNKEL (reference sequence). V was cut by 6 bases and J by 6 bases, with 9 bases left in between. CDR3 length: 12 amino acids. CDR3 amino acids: CASRSSSNEQFF. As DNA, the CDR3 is TGTGCCAGCAGGTCTTCGAGCAATGAGCAGTTCTTC.

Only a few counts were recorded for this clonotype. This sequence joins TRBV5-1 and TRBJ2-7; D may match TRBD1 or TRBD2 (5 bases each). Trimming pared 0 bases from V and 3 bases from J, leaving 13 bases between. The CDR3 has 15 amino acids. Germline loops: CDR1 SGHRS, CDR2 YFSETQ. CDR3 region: CASSLAPGTNYEQYF. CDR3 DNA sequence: TGCGCCAGCAGCTTGGCCCCGGGGACGAACTACGAGCAGTACTTC.

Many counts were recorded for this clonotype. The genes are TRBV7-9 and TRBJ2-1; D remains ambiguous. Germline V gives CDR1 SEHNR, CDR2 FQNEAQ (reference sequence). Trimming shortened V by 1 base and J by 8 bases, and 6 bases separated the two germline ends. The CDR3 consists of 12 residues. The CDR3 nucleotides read TGTGCCAGCAGCTTAGTCCAGCATGAGCAGTTCTTC. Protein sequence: CASSLVQHEQFF.

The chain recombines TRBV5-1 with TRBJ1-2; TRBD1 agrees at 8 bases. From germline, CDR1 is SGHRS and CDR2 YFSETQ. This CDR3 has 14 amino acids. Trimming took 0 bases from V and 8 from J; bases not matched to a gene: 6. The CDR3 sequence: CASSLGGQGEGYTF. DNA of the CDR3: TGCGCCAGCAGCTTGGGTGGACAGGGAGAGGGCTACACCTTC.

CDR3 sequence: CASSLTGLAGGTDTQYF. The CDR3 DNA reads as TGTGCCAGCAGCTTAACCGGACTAGCGGGAGGCACAGATACGCAGTATTTT. The chain recombines TRBV11-2 with TRBJ2-3; TRBD2 aligns across 13 bases. Germline CDR1 is SGHAT and CDR2 is FQNNGV. The CDR3 extends over 17 amino acids. J gave up 1 base and V 2 bases, and 3 bases lay outside the gene matches.

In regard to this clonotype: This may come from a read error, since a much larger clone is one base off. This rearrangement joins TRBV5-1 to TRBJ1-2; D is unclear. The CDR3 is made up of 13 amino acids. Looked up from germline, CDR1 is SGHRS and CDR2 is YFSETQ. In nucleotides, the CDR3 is TGCGCCAACAGCCTGGAGGGAATTCTTGGCTACACCTTC. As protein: CANSLEGILGYTF.

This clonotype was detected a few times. CDR3 region: CASTRPLNTEAFF. CDR3 coding DNA: TGTGCCAGCACTAGGCCCTTGAACACTGAAGCTTTCTTT. The chain links TRBV7-9 to TRBJ1-1; D gene unclear. V lost 7 bases, J lost 0 bases, and 9 bases lay in between. Germline CDR1 reads SEHNR; CDR2 reads FQNEAQ (reference sequence). The CDR3 spans 13 residues.

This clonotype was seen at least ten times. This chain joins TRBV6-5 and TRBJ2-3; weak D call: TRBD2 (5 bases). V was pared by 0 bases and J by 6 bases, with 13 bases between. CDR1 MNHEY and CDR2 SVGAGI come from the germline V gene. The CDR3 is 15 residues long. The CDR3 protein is CASSYSGLVADTQYF. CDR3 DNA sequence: TGTGCCAGCAGTTACTCCGGACTGGTAGCGGATACGCAGTATTTT.

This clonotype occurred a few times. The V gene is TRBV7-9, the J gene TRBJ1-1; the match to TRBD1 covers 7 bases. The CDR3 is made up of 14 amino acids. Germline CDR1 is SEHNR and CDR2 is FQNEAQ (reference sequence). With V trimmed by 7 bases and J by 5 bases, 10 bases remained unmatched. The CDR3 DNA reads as TGTGCCAGCACGACTCGACAGGGCGAAACTGAAGCTTTCTTT. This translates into CASTTRQGETEAFF.

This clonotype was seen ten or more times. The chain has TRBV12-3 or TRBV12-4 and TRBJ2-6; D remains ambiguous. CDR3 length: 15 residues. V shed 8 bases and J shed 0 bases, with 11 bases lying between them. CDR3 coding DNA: TGTGCCAGCTTATTTTGGCTCTCTGGGGCCAACGTCCTGACTTTC. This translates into CASLFWLSGANVLTF.

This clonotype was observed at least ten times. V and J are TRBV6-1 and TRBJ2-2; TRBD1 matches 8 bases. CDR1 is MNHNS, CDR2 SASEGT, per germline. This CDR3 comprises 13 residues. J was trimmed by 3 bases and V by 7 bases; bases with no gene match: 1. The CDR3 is CASTGGDTGELFF. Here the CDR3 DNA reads TGTGCCAGCACAGGGGGCGACACCGGGGAGCTGTTTTTT.

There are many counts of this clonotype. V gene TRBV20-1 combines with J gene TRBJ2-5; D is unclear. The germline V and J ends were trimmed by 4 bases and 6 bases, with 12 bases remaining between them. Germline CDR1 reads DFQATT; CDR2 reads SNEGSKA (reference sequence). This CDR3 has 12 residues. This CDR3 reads CSATVLDKTQYF. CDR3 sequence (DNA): TGCAGTGCTACAGTCCTTGACAAGACCCAGTACTTC.